These T cell receptor beta chains were read from a single sample in a study of control samples from healthy donors and cancer patients. The protocol was immunoSEQ multiplex PCR, while the TCRdb copy is restricted to in-frame clones and leaves out a portion. Counted here are around 97,000 clones, approximately 90% occurring once; the ten biggest clones make up approximately 19%. The sample taken for sequencing was PBMCs. Receptor source: a man aged 55 to 69 with lung cancer. Both conserved end residues are part of each CDR3. Fields, in order: J gene, D gene, clone size, V gene, CDR3 protein, CDR3 DNA. A D gene is named only where the DNA matches it firmly. A row's size may be missing; if present it is once, few, many or a size class.

j_gene: TRBJ1-3; d_gene: NA; abundance: NA; v_gene: TRBV2; CDR3aa: CASSGRAASGNTIYF; CDR3nt: TGTGCCAGCAGTGGGCGGGCCGCCTCTGGAAACACCATATATTTT
j_gene: TRBJ1-4; d_gene: NA; abundance: few; v_gene: TRBV15; CDR3aa: CATSRAYLEKLFF; CDR3nt: TGTGCCACCAGCAGAGCTTACCTTGAAAAACTGTTTTTT
j_gene: TRBJ1-5; d_gene: TRBD1; abundance: NA; v_gene: TRBV5-6; CDR3aa: CASSMTGGGYQPQHF; CDR3nt: TGTGCCAGCAGTATGACAGGGGGGGGATATCAGCCCCAGCATTTT
j_gene: TRBJ2-3; d_gene: NA; abundance: NA; v_gene: TRBV6-4; CDR3aa: CASSVGISDTQYF; CDR3nt: TGTGCCAGCAGTGTCGGCATATCAGATACGCAGTATTTT
j_gene: TRBJ1-1; d_gene: TRBD1; abundance: NA; v_gene: TRBV5-5; CDR3aa: CASSHRGTENTEAFF; CDR3nt: TGTGCCAGCAGCCACCGAGGGACAGAGAACACTGAAGCTTTCTTT
j_gene: TRBJ1-2; d_gene: NA; abundance: NA; v_gene: TRBV5-4; CDR3aa: CASSLVTSYGYTF; CDR3nt: TGTGCCAGCAGCTTGGTGACATCCTATGGCTACACCTTC
j_gene: TRBJ2-3; d_gene: TRBD1; abundance: NA; v_gene: TRBV18; CDR3aa: CASSSRTGRSSTDTQYF; CDR3nt: TGTGCCAGCTCATCCCGGACAGGGCGATCTAGCACAGATACGCAGTATTTT
j_gene: TRBJ2-3; d_gene: TRBD2; abundance: NA; v_gene: TRBV6-5; CDR3aa: CASAGGGGADTQYF; CDR3nt: TGTGCCAGCGCGGGGGGAGGTGGGGCAGATACGCAGTATTTT
j_gene: TRBJ1-4; d_gene: TRBD1; abundance: NA; v_gene: TRBV5-1; CDR3aa: CASSRDREGKLFF; CDR3nt: TGCGCCAGCAGCCGGGACAGGGAAGGAAAACTGTTTTTT
j_gene: TRBJ1-1; d_gene: NA; abundance: NA; v_gene: TRBV7-9; CDR3aa: CASSLNQGLDTEAFF; CDR3nt: TGTGCCAGCAGCTTAAACCAGGGGTTGGACACTGAAGCTTTCTTT
j_gene: TRBJ1-4; d_gene: NA; abundance: NA; v_gene: TRBV7-2; CDR3aa: CASSFPEEKLFF; CDR3nt: TGTGCCAGCAGCTTTCCGGAAGAAAAACTGTTTTTT
j_gene: TRBJ1-3; d_gene: TRBD1; abundance: NA; v_gene: TRBV5-4; CDR3aa: CASSSGSQGAGGNTIYF; CDR3nt: TGTGCCAGCAGCAGTGGCTCCCAGGGGGCGGGAGGAAACACCATATATTTT
j_gene: TRBJ2-5; d_gene: NA; abundance: NA; v_gene: TRBV25-1; CDR3aa: CASSESKGATRETQYF; CDR3nt: TGTGCCAGCAGTGAATCGAAAGGGGCGACCCGGGAGACCCAGTACTTC
j_gene: TRBJ2-1; d_gene: NA; abundance: NA; v_gene: TRBV12-3/TRBV12-4; CDR3aa: CASTEYNEQFF; CDR3nt: TGTGCCAGCACGGAATACAATGAGCAGTTCTTC
j_gene: TRBJ1-2; d_gene: NA; abundance: NA; v_gene: TRBV30; CDR3aa: CAYFRGAYGYTF; CDR3nt: TGTGCCTATTTTCGGGGTGCCTATGGCTACACCTTC
j_gene: TRBJ2-1; d_gene: NA; abundance: NA; v_gene: TRBV27; CDR3aa: CASSLYSSSSYNEQFF; CDR3nt: TGTGCCAGCAGTTTATACAGCTCAAGCTCCTACAATGAGCAGTTCTTC
j_gene: TRBJ2-5; d_gene: TRBD1; abundance: once; v_gene: TRBV5-1; CDR3aa: CASSPGQAQETQYF; CDR3nt: TGCGCCAGCAGCCCGGGACAGGCCCAAGAGACCCAGTACTTC
j_gene: TRBJ2-5; d_gene: TRBD1; abundance: NA; v_gene: TRBV5-8; CDR3aa: CASSLDRAITETQYF; CDR3nt: TGTGCCAGCAGCTTAGACAGGGCGATAACCGAGACCCAGTACTTC
j_gene: TRBJ2-2; d_gene: NA; abundance: NA; v_gene: TRBV18; CDR3aa: CASSPRLTGTGELFF; CDR3nt: TGTGCCAGCTCACCGCGGCTGACAGGCACCGGGGAGCTGTTTTTT
j_gene: TRBJ1-1; d_gene: NA; abundance: NA; v_gene: TRBV9; CDR3aa: CASSVAGQMLNTEAFF; CDR3nt: TGTGCCAGCAGCGTAGCAGGACAGATGCTGAACACTGAAGCTTTCTTT
j_gene: TRBJ1-5; d_gene: NA; abundance: NA; v_gene: TRBV6-5; CDR3aa: CASSYLRGGSNQPQHF; CDR3nt: TGTGCCAGCAGTTACCTCAGGGGCGGTAGCAATCAGCCCCAGCATTTT
j_gene: TRBJ2-1; d_gene: NA; abundance: NA; v_gene: TRBV19; CDR3aa: CASNRVGNEQFF; CDR3nt: TGTGCCAGCAACAGGGTTGGGAATGAGCAGTTCTTC
j_gene: TRBJ2-5; d_gene: TRBD1; abundance: NA; v_gene: TRBV18; CDR3aa: CASSQTGGETQYF; CDR3nt: TGTGCCAGCTCACAGACAGGGGGAGAGACCCAGTACTTC
j_gene: TRBJ2-3; d_gene: NA; abundance: NA; v_gene: TRBV30; CDR3aa: CASRYGLTTNTQYF; CDR3nt: TGTGCCTCGCGCTACGGACTCACCACGAATACGCAGTATTTT
j_gene: TRBJ1-5; d_gene: TRBD1; abundance: NA; v_gene: TRBV4-1; CDR3aa: CASSHPGQNNQPQHF; CDR3nt: TGCGCCAGCAGCCATCCGGGACAGAACAATCAGCCCCAGCATTTT
j_gene: TRBJ2-3; d_gene: TRBD1; abundance: NA; v_gene: TRBV11-3; CDR3aa: CASSLMGQGQDTQYF; CDR3nt: TGTGCCAGCAGCCTAATGGGACAGGGGCAAGATACGCAGTATTTT
j_gene: TRBJ2-3; d_gene: NA; abundance: NA; v_gene: TRBV2; CDR3aa: CASAGRSSTDTQYF; CDR3nt: TGTGCCAGCGCGGGGCGTTCCAGCACAGATACGCAGTATTTT
j_gene: TRBJ2-1; d_gene: TRBD2; abundance: once; v_gene: TRBV4-1; CDR3aa: CASSMGLAGLYNEQFF; CDR3nt: TGCGCCAGCAGCATGGGACTAGCGGGACTATACAATGAGCAGTTCTTC
j_gene: TRBJ2-4; d_gene: TRBD1; abundance: NA; v_gene: TRBV5-1; CDR3aa: CASSLEGQGAGIGKNIQYF; CDR3nt: TGCGCCAGCAGCTTGGAGGGACAGGGGGCCGGGATTGGCAAAAACATTCAGTACTTC
j_gene: TRBJ1-4; d_gene: NA; abundance: NA; v_gene: TRBV19; CDR3aa: CASKTNEKLFF; CDR3nt: TGTGCCAGTAAGACTAATGAAAAACTGTTTTTT
j_gene: TRBJ1-1; d_gene: NA; abundance: NA; v_gene: TRBV7-2; CDR3aa: CASSLVTQGAAFF; CDR3nt: TGTGCCAGCAGCTTAGTGACACAGGGAGCAGCTTTCTTT
j_gene: TRBJ1-4; d_gene: TRBD1; abundance: NA; v_gene: TRBV30; CDR3aa: CAWGQGGANEKLFF; CDR3nt: TGTGCCTGGGGACAGGGTGGGGCTAATGAAAAACTGTTTTTT
j_gene: TRBJ1-4; d_gene: TRBD1; abundance: once; v_gene: TRBV18; CDR3aa: CASSPRSTSGGSNEKLFF; CDR3nt: TGTGCCAGCTCACCAAGGAGTACCTCAGGGGGCTCTAATGAAAAACTGTTTTTT
j_gene: TRBJ1-5; d_gene: NA; abundance: NA; v_gene: TRBV6-5; CDR3aa: CASKRDSNQPQHF; CDR3nt: TGTGCCAGCAAAAGGGATAGCAATCAGCCCCAGCATTTT
j_gene: TRBJ1-5; d_gene: NA; abundance: few; v_gene: TRBV2; CDR3aa: CASSDLQGNQPQHF; CDR3nt: TGTGCCAGCAGTGATCTACAGGGCAATCAGCCCCAGCATTTT
j_gene: TRBJ1-4; d_gene: NA; abundance: NA; v_gene: TRBV19; CDR3aa: CASSVEPRNLGEKLFF; CDR3nt: TGTGCCAGTAGTGTGGAACCGAGGAATTTGGGTGAAAAACTGTTTTTT
j_gene: TRBJ1-2; d_gene: NA; abundance: NA; v_gene: TRBV7-8; CDR3aa: CASSLVAGLGYTF; CDR3nt: TGTGCCAGCAGCTTAGTGGCGGGACTGGGCTACACCTTC
j_gene: TRBJ1-5; d_gene: NA; abundance: NA; v_gene: TRBV6-1; CDR3aa: CASSEAVGSGQTQHF; CDR3nt: TGTGCCAGCAGTGAAGCGGTGGGGAGTGGACAGACCCAGCATTTT
j_gene: TRBJ2-2; d_gene: NA; abundance: NA; v_gene: TRBV12-3/TRBV12-4; CDR3aa: CASSLSIIGELFF; CDR3nt: TGTGCCAGCAGTTTATCGATCATCGGGGAGCTGTTTTTT
j_gene: TRBJ1-6; d_gene: NA; abundance: NA; v_gene: TRBV20-1; CDR3aa: CSASRTGQYNSPLHF; CDR3nt: TGCAGTGCTAGTCGAACGGGACAATATAATTCACCCCTCCACTTT
j_gene: TRBJ2-3; d_gene: TRBD1; abundance: NA; v_gene: TRBV5-8; CDR3aa: CASSPGQGTDTQYF; CDR3nt: TGTGCCAGCAGCCCGGGACAGGGGACAGATACGCAGTATTTT
j_gene: TRBJ1-4; d_gene: NA; abundance: NA; v_gene: TRBV7-9; CDR3aa: CASSHGTLNVGEKLFF; CDR3nt: TGTGCCAGCAGCCACGGGACACTCAATGTCGGTGAAAAACTGTTTTTT
j_gene: TRBJ2-1; d_gene: TRBD2; abundance: NA; v_gene: TRBV4-2; CDR3aa: CARLATDEQFF; CDR3nt: TGTGCCCGACTAGCCACGGATGAGCAGTTCTTC
j_gene: TRBJ1-3; d_gene: NA; abundance: NA; v_gene: TRBV5-1; CDR3aa: CASSSTAGNTIYF; CDR3nt: TGCGCCAGCAGTTCGACAGCTGGAAACACCATATATTTT
j_gene: TRBJ2-1; d_gene: TRBD2; abundance: NA; v_gene: TRBV9; CDR3aa: CASSDRGDLYNEQFF; CDR3nt: TGTGCCAGCAGCGACCGGGGGGACCTCTACAATGAGCAGTTCTTC
j_gene: TRBJ2-1; d_gene: TRBD2; abundance: NA; v_gene: TRBV7-9; CDR3aa: CASSYSSGNEQFF; CDR3nt: TGTGCCAGCAGTTATTCTAGCGGGAATGAGCAGTTCTTC
j_gene: TRBJ2-1; d_gene: TRBD1; abundance: NA; v_gene: TRBV6-5; CDR3aa: CASRAQGAVYNEQFF; CDR3nt: TGTGCCAGCAGGGCCCAGGGGGCCGTCTACAATGAGCAGTTCTTC